This is a list of T cell receptor beta chains from one sample in a study of shared clonotypes between healthy human individuals. Sequencing used immunoSEQ multiplex PCR; TCRdb keeps in-frame clones, though not all of them. The table records about 1.4 million clones, more than 95% of them present only once. The sample comprised naive CD4+ T cells sorted from blood. The source is a man in his thirties or forties in good health. Each CDR3 is given with its conserved first and last residue. The order of the fields is J gene, V gene, clone size, D gene, CDR3 protein, CDR3 DNA. A D gene is named only where the DNA matches it firmly. The listing skips clone size in some rows; elsewhere it reads once, few, many or a size class.

>TRBJ1-5|TRBV5-5|NA|NA
CASSHSGLQPQHF
TGTGCCAGCAGCCATTCAGGGTTGCAGCCCCAGCATTTT
>TRBJ2-7|TRBV19|NA|NA
CASSIGFRLRSYEQYF
TGTGCCAGTAGTATAGGGTTCCGGCTGCGGTCCTACGAGCAGTACTTC
>TRBJ2-7|TRBV6-5|NA|NA
CASSYGHRAMEQYF
TGTGCCAGCAGTTACGGCCACAGGGCGATGGAGCAGTACTTC
>TRBJ2-5|TRBV19|NA|TRBD2
CASSIRLAGAETQYF
TGTGCCAGTAGTATAAGACTAGCGGGAGCCGAGACCCAGTACTTC
>TRBJ2-7|TRBV6-1|once|NA
CASSPQGTHYEQYF
TGTGCCAGCAGTCCTCAGGGCACCCACTACGAGCAGTACTTC
>TRBJ2-1|TRBV21-1|NA|NA
CPDGCEQFF
TGTCCCGATGGGTGTGAGCAGTTCTTC
>TRBJ2-5|TRBV11-1|once|TRBD2
CASSFQAGGGETQYF
TGTGCCAGCAGCTTTCAAGCGGGAGGGGGGGAGACCCAGTACTTC
>TRBJ2-7|TRBV9|NA|NA
CASSVGAETYEQYF
TGTGCCAGCAGCGTAGGGGCGGAAACCTACGAGCAGTACTTC
>TRBJ1-3|TRBV18|NA|NA
CASSPIRTASPIGNTIYF
TGTGCCAGCTCACCGATTCGGACAGCCTCCCCGATTGGAAACACCATATATTTT
>TRBJ1-5|TRBV2|NA|NA
CASSEGLGAGANQPQHF
TGTGCCAGCAGTGAAGGACTCGGGGCTGGGGCCAATCAGCCCCAGCATTTT
>TRBJ2-3|TRBV5-6|NA|TRBD2
CASSSSREADTQYF
TGTGCCAGCAGCTCGTCGCGGGAGGCAGATACGCAGTATTTT
>TRBJ2-1|TRBV7-2|NA|NA
CASSKLVGTSYNEQFF
TGTGCCAGCAGCAAACTCGTCGGGACCTCCTACAATGAGCAGTTCTTC
>TRBJ1-5|TRBV10-3|few|NA
CAISDTLQVEQPQHF
TGTGCCATCAGTGATACCTTACAGGTGGAACAGCCCCAGCATTTT
>TRBJ2-3|TRBV7-3|NA|NA
CASSSSGDTQYF
TGTGCCAGCAGCTCCTCGGGGGATACGCAGTATTTT
>TRBJ2-1|TRBV5-1|NA|TRBD2
CASSLSGNSYNEQFF
TGCGCCAGCAGCTTAAGCGGGAACTCCTACAATGAGCAGTTCTTC
>TRBJ2-3|TRBV9|NA|TRBD2
CASSVGASGDTQYF
TGTGCCAGCAGCGTAGGGGCTAGCGGGGATACGCAGTATTTT
>TRBJ2-1|TRBV29-1|NA|NA
CSVLYEQFF
TGCAGCGTTCTCTATGAGCAGTTCTTC
>TRBJ1-5|TRBV27|NA|NA
CASSLGPRGTQPQHF
TGTGCCAGCAGTTTAGGGCCGCGGGGGACCCAGCCCCAGCATTTT
>TRBJ2-4|TRBV6-5|once|NA
CASSYTGQLAKNIQYF
TGTGCCAGCAGTTATACCGGACAGTTAGCCAAAAACATTCAGTACTTC
>TRBJ1-5|TRBV25-1|NA|NA
CASPRDGTVDNQPQHF
TGTGCCAGCCCACGGGATGGGACGGTGGACAATCAGCCCCAGCATTTT
>TRBJ2-1|TRBV2|NA|NA
CASSESGYYNEQFF
TGTGCCAGCAGTGAATCAGGGTACTACAATGAGCAGTTCTTC
>TRBJ2-3|TRBV5-4|NA|TRBD2
CASSGGWTSGIEGSTDTQYF
TGTGCCAGCAGCGGTGGCTGGACTAGCGGGATTGAAGGTAGCACAGATACGCAGTATTTT
>TRBJ1-5|TRBV15|once|NA
CATSSRTSVTRGVKPQHF
TGTGCCACCAGCTCCCGAACGTCCGTGACCCGCGGTGTTAAGCCCCAGCATTTT